The 23 T cell receptor beta chains below come from one sample, sequenced in a study of blood T cells in healthy people across ages. It was with a sample-barcoded 5' primer and a J-beta primer mix that a second PCR of about 6 to 12 cycles was run. TCRdb itself ran the 5' RACE reads through MiXCR, one entry per CDR3 protein. Here the sample spans 650,000 to 1,000,000 distinct CDR3 sequences, under 40% being singletons. The source material was blood. The receptor set was obtained from a man between 18 and 35 years old in good health.

J is TRBJ2-2 and V is TRBV6-5, with no clear D. V was shortened by 4 bases and J by 7 bases, with 16 bases between the two germline ends. CDR3 length: 15 amino acids. CDR1 and CDR2 from the germline V gene are MNHEY and SVGAGI. The CDR3 reads CASSFRLGWIGELFF. DNA of the CDR3: TGTGCCAGCAGTTTTCGACTGGGGTGGATCGGGGAGCTGTTTTTT.

Turning to this clonotype: Given a much more abundant clone one base away, this may be a read error. CDR3 bases: TGTGCCAGCAGCCGACTCAGAGCCAGGGGCCTTAACTATGGCTACACCTTC. This codes for CASSRLRARGLNYGYTF. This sequence joins TRBV12-1 and TRBJ1-2; the D call of TRBD1 is as the table states it, not checked on the DNA. TRBV12-1 is annotated as a pseudogene. The CDR3 has 17 residues.

V is TRBV29-1 and J is TRBJ2-5; D perhaps matches TRBD1 (6 bases). The J call may be wrong; the DNA end is better matched by TRBJ2-7. The CDR3 runs 14 residues. Germline V gene lookup returns CDR1 SQVTM and CDR2 ANQGSEA. The CDR3 reads CSPWLHRASYEQYF. CDR3 nucleotide sequence: TGCAGCCCCTGGCTCCACAGGGCTTCCTACGAGCAGTACTTC.

This clonotype was seen a few times. The rearrangement uses TRBV25-1 and TRBJ2-3, with D perhaps assigned TRBD1 or TRBD2 (5 bases each). Germline CDR1 reads MGHDK; CDR2 reads SYGVNS. V lost 6 bases, J lost 1 base, and 17 bases lay in between. CDR3 size: 16 residues. The CDR3 loop is CASSEDGGTGTDTQYF. The CDR3 DNA is TGTGCCAGCAGCGAGGATGGGGGTACCGGCACAGATACGCAGTATTTT.

This clonotype was found a few times. V and J are TRBV20-1 and TRBJ1-5; maybe TRBD1 (5 bases). Trimming left V 6 bases short and J 10 bases short, with 16 bases between. Per germline, CDR1 DFQATT and CDR2 SNEGSKA (reference sequence). The CDR3 loop spans 12 amino acids. The CDR3 sequence: CSAGDSQIPQHF. CDR3 coding DNA: TGCAGTGCGGGAGACAGTCAAATACCCCAGCATTTT.

This clonotype was seen ten or more times. This chain connects TRBV12-3 or TRBV12-4 to TRBJ1-2; possibly TRBD1 for D (5 bases). The length of the CDR3 is 13 residues. V was shortened by 2 bases and J by 4 bases, with 8 bases between the two germline ends. This CDR3 reads CASSLPGSYGYTF. As DNA, the CDR3 is TGTGCCAGCAGTTTACCAGGGAGCTATGGCTACACCTTC.

Ten or more counts support this clonotype. The rearrangement links TRBV4-2 to TRBJ2-7; tentatively, D is TRBD2 (6 bases). With 4 bases removed from V and 7 bases from J, the gap between germline ends came to 23 bases. The CDR3 consists of 16 residues. Germline V gene sequence: CDR1 LGHNA, CDR2 YNFKEQ. The CDR3 nucleotides are TGTGCCAGCAGCCGACCCGTTGGACTACGTCAGAGAGAGCAGTACTTC. Residues: CASSRPVGLRQREQYF.

This clonotype was seen a single time. The chain carries TRBV7-9 and TRBJ1-6; D not certain. Germline CDR1 is SEHNR and CDR2 is FQNEAQ (reference sequence). The CDR3 is made up of 11 amino acids. Trimming took off 7 bases at V and 18 bases at J, with 16 bases between the two ends. The CDR3 region is CASTPEELPHF. CDR3 DNA sequence: TGTGCCAGCACCCCGGAGGAACTCCCCCACTTT.

This clonotype was detected only a few times. The chain has TRBV20-1 and TRBJ2-1; a possible D gene is TRBD2 (7 bases). The J call is doubtful: the DNA matches TRBJ2-7 better. The CDR3 runs to 16 residues. Germline lookup yields CDR1 DFQATT and CDR2 SNEGSKA (reference sequence). The CDR3 DNA reads TGCAGTGCTAGAGATCGTGCGGGGGCGTCCTACAATGAGCAGTACTTC. It yields the protein CSARDRAGASYNEQYF.

The chain has TRBV6-5 and TRBJ1-3; D gene uncertain. Germline assignment: CDR1 MNHEY and CDR2 SVGAGI. The CDR3 is 14 residues long. Deletions cut 2 bases from V and 0 bases from J, with 5 bases between. In nucleotides, the CDR3 is TGTGCCAGCAGTTACCACAGCTCTGGAAACACCATATATTTT. Translating it yields CASSYHSSGNTIYF.

This clonotype has just a few counts. The V gene is TRBV29-1, the J gene TRBJ1-1, with D tentatively TRBD1 (5 bases). CDR3 length: 12 amino acids. CDR1 is SQVTM and CDR2 is ANQGSEA in the germline V gene. Trimming took 6 bases from V and 6 from J, leaving 14 bases between them. CDR3: CSVYPGRPEAFF. The CDR3 coding sequence is TGCAGCGTGTACCCGGGACGGCCTGAAGCTTTCTTT.

In its sample, this clonotype was seen many times. V and J are TRBV5-1 and TRBJ2-5; D assignment may be TRBD1 or TRBD2 (5 bases each). V was cut by 3 bases and J by 2 bases, with 14 bases left in between. This CDR3 has 15 residues. Germline loops: CDR1 SGHRS, CDR2 YFSETQ. The CDR3 region has the DNA TGCGCCAGCAGCTCCGGGACGGCGAATCAAGAGACCCAGTACTTC. As protein: CASSSGTANQETQYF.

This clonotype was seen only once. CDR3 nucleotide sequence: TGCAGTGCTAGGGAGCGGTACAATGAGCAGTTCTTC. Protein product: CSARERYNEQFF. The rearrangement links TRBV20-1 to TRBJ2-1; D might be TRBD2 (5 bases). Looked up from germline, CDR1 is DFQATT and CDR2 is SNEGSKA (reference sequence). With 3 bases removed from V and 4 bases from J, the gap between germline ends came to 7 bases. This CDR3 is built from 12 residues.

The V gene is TRBV20-1, the J gene TRBJ1-2; D gene uncertain. The CDR3 covers 14 residues. Germline V CDR1 and CDR2: DFQATT, SNEGSKA (reference sequence). V was cut by 5 bases and J by 7 bases, with 20 bases left in between. The CDR3 protein is CSAPPRERAGGYTF. CDR3 coding DNA: TGCAGTGCTCCTCCCCGGGAGAGGGCAGGTGGCTACACCTTC.

The CDR3 here is CSARTTGKTSNSNQPQHF. CDR3 nucleotides: TGCAGTGCTAGAACCACAGGGAAGACCTCAAATAGCAATCAGCCCCAGCATTTT. The rearrangement links TRBV20-1 to TRBJ1-5; D is possibly TRBD1 (6 bases). The CDR3 covers 18 residues. V dropped 2 bases and J dropped 0 bases, with 20 bases sitting between them. Looked up from germline, CDR1 is DFQATT and CDR2 is SNEGSKA (reference sequence).

The rearrangement uses TRBV6-6 and TRBJ1-2; the D is unclear. Germline assignment: CDR1 MNHNY and CDR2 SVGAGI (reference sequence). The CDR3 sequence is 14 residues long. The V end was cut by 0 bases, the J end by 4 bases, with 9 bases between. The CDR3 loop is CASSYSRTSYGYTF. The CDR3 DNA follows: TGTGCCAGCAGTTACTCGAGGACGAGCTATGGCTACACCTTC.

V and J are TRBV25-1 and TRBJ1-3; D uncertain. Between the trimmed V and J ends, which lost 4 bases and 0 bases, there was a span of 10 bases. CDR3 length: 15 amino acids. Germline values: CDR1 MGHDK, CDR2 SYGVNS. CDR3 sequence reads: CASSAGYHSGNTIYF. Here the CDR3 DNA reads TGTGCCAGCAGTGCGGGGTACCACTCTGGAAACACCATATATTTT.

This clonotype occurred a few times. The V gene is TRBV6-5, the J gene TRBJ1-6, with D tentatively TRBD1 (6 bases). Germline assignment: CDR1 MNHEY and CDR2 SVGAGI. Trimming took off 7 bases at V and 13 bases at J, with 17 bases between the two ends. This CDR3 has 13 amino acids. The CDR3 DNA reads as TGTGCCAGCAACACAGGGTTATTGGGTCCCCTCCACTTT. Residues: CASNTGLLGPLHF.

The rearrangement links TRBV4-2 to TRBJ1-2; D not resolved. The germline V and J ends were trimmed by 0 bases and 5 bases, with 13 bases remaining between them. There are 15 residues in the CDR3. Per the germline V gene, CDR1 is LGHNA and CDR2 is YNFKEQ. The CDR3 loop reads CASSQEKNGGYGYTF. The CDR3 nucleotides are TGTGCCAGCAGCCAAGAGAAGAACGGCGGTTATGGCTACACCTTC.

As for this clonotype: One end of the junction varies from germline; a read error may be responsible. This sequence joins TRBV12-3 or TRBV12-4 and TRBJ2-2, with 10 bases lining up with TRBD1. The CDR3 is made up of 15 amino acids. In DNA form, the CDR3 reads TGTGCTAGCAGTTTGAGACAGGGGGCCACCGGGGAGCTGTTTTTT. It codes for CASSLRQGATGELFF.

The V and J genes are TRBV12-3 or TRBV12-4 and TRBJ1-4; TRBD1 is a possible D gene (5 bases). Trimming stripped 8 bases from V and 0 bases from J, with 22 bases between. This CDR3 is built from 18 residues. The CDR3 nucleotides are TGTGCCAGCGGGCGACGCAGGGATCCTTTATCAACTAATGAAAAACTGTTTTTT. Translation: CASGRRRDPLSTNEKLFF.

Remarks on this clonotype: At one boundary the junction diverges from the germline segment, which might be a read error. The gene calls are TRBV7-2 and TRBJ2-3; D could derive from TRBD1 or TRBD2 (5 bases each). The CDR3 length is 15 residues. Germline lookup yields CDR1 SGHTA and CDR2 FQGNSA. In nucleotides, the CDR3 is TGTGCCAGCGGCTTATTGGGGGATAGCACAGATACGCAGTATTTT. Protein sequence: CASGLLGDSTDTQYF.

This chain joins TRBV27 and TRBJ2-7, with D unclear. The CDR3 is 13 amino acids. Trimming took 0 bases from V and 6 from J, leaving 9 bases between them. The germline V gene encodes CDR1 MNHEY and CDR2 SMNVEV (reference sequence). CDR3 in DNA: TGTGCCAGCAGTTTATCAAGCAGATCCGAGCAGTACTTC. Amino acid sequence: CASSLSSRSEQYF.